The clone carrying this T cell receptor (beta chain) was observed a few times. Its antigen is currently unknown. This sample stems from a study of T cells after yellow fever vaccination. Across the study: SMART-Seq v4 Ultra Low Input served to prepare low-cell-number fractions. Whole-study results and caveats: Most primary-vaccination clones recurred post-booster (around 97% CD4, 85% to 90% CD8). It was the secondary response that reached its peak faster, day 5 versus 15, but it was weaker.

UMIs were added to TCR cDNA along with a universal primer site when it was made by 5'RACE template switching. TCRdb independently ran MiXCR on the 5' RACE reads; one entry per CDR3 protein. The profile shows approximately 580,000 distinct CDR3 sequences, roughly 17% of them singletons. V gave up 6 bases and J gave up 4 bases; unmatched junction bases: 4. CDR1 SQVTM and CDR2 ANQGSEA come from the germline V gene. This CDR3 contains 13 residues. The receptor was isolated from a man aged 18 to 35 who received the YFV17D yellow fever vaccine. V is TRBV29-1 and J is TRBJ2-2; 8 nucleotides agree with TRBD2. Sample: PBMCs, taken less than 6 days after the first yellow fever vaccination. Here the CDR3 reads CSVSRGGTGELFF. The CDR3 coding sequence is TGCAGCGTGTCCCGGGGGGGCACCGGGGAGCTGTTTTTT.